The clone carrying this TCR beta chain was detected only a few times. TCRdb re-called the RACE reads with MiXCR, one entry per CDR3 protein. The sample shows approximately 260,000 distinct CDR3 sequences, approximately 8.6% of them seen only once. CDR3 length: 15 amino acids. The V gene's germline CDR1 is SQVTM and CDR2 ANQGSEA. Trimming removed 4 bases at V and 0 bases at J, with 15 bases between. As for time point: pre-sensitization, week 0. Treatment specified: therapeutic diphenylcyclopropenone sensitization with weekly scalp DPC. The sample belongs to a study of human T cells and chemical hapten exposure.

The chain recombines TRBV29-1 with TRBJ2-5; maybe TRBD1 (6 bases). The clonotype originates from a woman in her thirties or forties with alopecia areata. Some clones in this sample may be carry-over from other donors' samples. Here the sequenced sample was whole blood, taken in connection with sensitization to the hapten diphenylcyclopropenone (DPC). The CDR3 bases are TGCAGCGTTGCACGGACAGCCGAATACCAAGAGACCCAGTACTTC. Translated, it gives CSVARTAEYQETQYF.